Each of the 19 T cell receptor beta chains below was sequenced from the same sample in a study of blood T cell repertoires in COVID-19. Sequenced by immunoSEQ multiplex PCR; TCRdb stores in-frame clones only, minus some. The table includes fewer than 250,000 clones, more than 75% detected once. Sequencing used PBMCs or T cells enriched from blood (not recorded which). The receptors stem from a woman in her 50s with acute COVID-19.

The chain recombines TRBV19 with TRBJ1-1; tentatively, D is TRBD1 (5 bases). Per the germline V gene, CDR1 is LNHDA and CDR2 is SQIVND (reference sequence). This CDR3 has 14 residues. V lost 11 bases, J lost 0 bases, and 16 bases lay in between. The CDR3 here is CAATQGGVNTEAFF. CDR3 in DNA: TGTGCCGCCACTCAGGGAGGGGTGAACACTGAAGCTTTCTTT.

This chain joins TRBV3-1 (or the pseudogene TRBV3-2) and TRBJ1-1; 7 bases are a match to TRBD1. This CDR3 is built from 16 residues. Trimming cost V 1 base and J 5 bases; bases outside gene matches: 10. The germline V gene encodes CDR1 LGHDT and CDR2 YNNKEL (reference sequence). CDR3 nucleotide sequence: TGTGCCAGCAGCCAAGGCCAGGGGGTGAAGGATACTGAAGCTTTCTTT. This translates into CASSQGQGVKDTEAFF.

The chain has TRBV11-3 and TRBJ2-1, with 13 bases fitting TRBD2. CDR3 size: 17 residues. The J segment lost 5 bases and the V segment lost 4 bases, leaving 8 bases of the junction unmatched. The germline V gene encodes CDR1 SGHNT and CDR2 YENEEA. CDR3 DNA: TGTGCCAGCAGCTCCGGGACTAGCGGGGCGCTAAACAATGAGCAGTTCTTC. Its translation: CASSSGTSGALNNEQFF. Looking up the rest from reference TRBV11-3 and TRBJ2-1 gives the full variable domain: EAGVVQSPRYKIIEKKQPVAFWCNPISGHNTLYWYLQNLGQGPELLIRYENEEAVDDSQLPKDRFSAERLKGVDSTLKIQPAELGDSAVYLCASSSGTSGALNNEQFFGPGTRLTVL.

This chain links TRBV3-1 (or the pseudogene TRBV3-2) with TRBJ2-2; TRBD1 aligns across 10 bases. Germline V CDR1 and CDR2: LGHDT, YNNKEL (reference sequence). The CDR3 is 16 residues long. The junction had 15 bases not matched to a gene; V was cut back by 6 bases and J by 11 bases. CDR3: CASRESPGQGPIELFF. The CDR3 bases are TGTGCCAGCAGAGAATCTCCGGGACAGGGGCCGATCGAGCTGTTTTTT.

The chain employs TRBV6-5 and TRBJ1-2, with D unclear. V was cut by 0 bases and J by 3 bases, with 14 bases left in between. The CDR3 is 16 residues long. CDR1 is MNHEY and CDR2 is SVGAGI in the germline V gene. CDR3 sequence reads: CASSYSSVAIYYGYTF. The CDR3 DNA reads as TGTGCCAGCAGTTACTCCTCCGTGGCAATATACTATGGCTACACCTTC.

The chain recombines TRBV19 with TRBJ1-1; D is possibly TRBD1 (5 bases). This CDR3 has 13 residues. CDR1 and CDR2 from the germline V gene are LNHDA and SQIVND (reference sequence). Trimming stripped 4 bases from V and 4 bases from J, with 10 bases between. CDR3 coding DNA: TGTGCCAGTAGTAATGGGCAGGGCACTGAAGCTTTCTTT. This sequence encodes CASSNGQGTEAFF. Supplemented by reference TRBV19 and TRBJ1-1, the full variable domain reads DGGITQSPKYLFRKEGQNVTLSCEQNLNHDAMYWYRQDPGQGLRLIYYSQIVNDFQKGDIAEGYSVSREKKESFPLTVTSAQKNPTAFYLCASSNGQGTEAFFGQGTRLTVV.

The rearrangement uses TRBV27 and TRBJ1-1; D perhaps matches TRBD1 (6 bases). Germline CDR1 MNHEY, CDR2 SMNVEV (reference sequence). This CDR3 is built from 15 residues. V gave up 5 bases and J gave up 3 bases, with 16 bases separating them. The CDR3 DNA is TGTGCCAGCAGTGATGCAACACAGGGACACACTGAAGCTTTCTTT. Its protein is CASSDATQGHTEAFF.

This chain joins TRBV4-1 and TRBJ1-2, with 8 bases fitting TRBD1. Germline loops: CDR1 MGHRA, CDR2 YSYEKL. Trimming at V came to 4 bases and at J to 5 bases, leaving 6 bases not matched to a gene. The CDR3 runs 14 residues. CDR3 sequence (DNA): TGCGCCAGCAGCCCCCAGAGGACAGGGTATGGCTACACCTTC. Translating it yields CASSPQRTGYGYTF.

This clone was detected only a few times. This chain uses TRBV9 with TRBJ1-3; a possible D gene is TRBD1 (6 bases). The CDR3 has 15 amino acids. Trimming removed 4 bases at V and 0 bases at J, with 11 bases between. Per germline, CDR1 SGDLS and CDR2 YYNGEE. CDR3: CASSPRGGSGNTIYF. The CDR3 DNA reads TGTGCCAGCAGCCCGCGAGGGGGCTCTGGAAACACCATATATTTT.

This clone was counted between two and nine times. This chain uses TRBV28 with TRBJ2-5; 7 positions agree with TRBD1. Germline V gives CDR1 MDHEN, CDR2 SYDVKM. The V and J ends lost 5 bases and 2 bases, in that order; junction bases with no gene match: 8. The CDR3 covers 15 residues. The CDR3 nucleotides read TGTGCCAGCAGTGAACAGGGGCCTGTGCAAGAGACCCAGTACTTC. Translating gives CASSEQGPVQETQYF.

V usage is TRBV19 and J usage is TRBJ2-3, with 12 positions matching TRBD2. J lost 4 bases, V lost 10 bases, and 3 bases had no gene match. CDR3 size: 13 residues. Germline V lookup: CDR1 LNHDA, CDR2 SQIVND (reference sequence). The CDR3 DNA reads as TGTGCCACCACTAGCGGGGGGTCAGATACGCAGTATTTT. It translates to CATTSGGSDTQYF.

The V and J genes are TRBV3-1 (or the pseudogene TRBV3-2) and TRBJ2-1; TRBD2 might be the D (6 bases). Trimming took 1 base from V and 6 from J, leaving 13 bases between them. This CDR3 spans 15 amino acids. CDR1 LGHDT and CDR2 YNNKEL come from the germline V gene (reference sequence). CDR3 amino acids: CASSQGHQGLNEQFF. The CDR3 DNA follows: TGTGCCAGCAGCCAAGGGCATCAGGGACTCAATGAGCAGTTCTTC.

This chain uses TRBV28 with TRBJ2-7; the match to TRBD1 covers 12 bases. V shed 2 bases, J shed 4 bases, and the junction held 6 bases outside the gene matches. Germline CDR1 reads MDHEN; CDR2 reads SYDVKM. The CDR3 is 16 amino acids. The CDR3 region has the DNA TGTGCCAGCAGTTTAAGACGGGACAGGGGGCTATACGAGCAGTACGTC. Its translation: CASSLRRDRGLYEQYV.

The chain employs TRBV19 and TRBJ2-5; 9 bases are shared with TRBD1. Germline V gene data show CDR1 as LNHDA and CDR2 as SQIVND (reference sequence). After removal of 5 bases from V and 5 bases from J, the junction contained 6 bases not matched to a gene. There are 14 residues in the CDR3. The CDR3 protein is CASSVQGAVETQYF. The CDR3 DNA follows: TGTGCCAGTAGTGTACAGGGGGCGGTGGAGACCCAGTACTTC.

The sample holds one count of this clone. The chain joins TRBV18 to TRBJ2-3; D not certain. Trimming took off 0 bases at V and 2 bases at J, with 9 bases between the two ends. Germline-derived CDR1 and CDR2 are KGHSH and LQKENI. The CDR3 covers 15 residues. The CDR3 sequence is CASSPPSPVTDTQYF. DNA of the CDR3: TGTGCCAGCTCACCACCTTCCCCGGTCACAGATACGCAGTATTTT.

The genes are TRBV18 and TRBJ1-2, with 12 bases aligning to TRBD1. The germline V gene has CDR1 KGHSH and CDR2 LQKENI. V lost 6 bases and J lost 4; bases outside the gene matches: 12. The CDR3 spans 17 residues. The DNA of the CDR3 is TGTGCCAGCTCTTCACCGGGACAGGGGGCCTCCGGCTATGGCTACACCTTC. It codes for CASSSPGQGASGYGYTF.

The chain uses TRBV10-3 and TRBJ2-1, with D possibly matching TRBD1 (6 bases). Trimming took 6 bases from V and 9 from J, leaving 15 bases between them. Germline CDR1 and CDR2: ENHRY and SYGVKD. The length of the CDR3 is 13 residues. This CDR3 reads CAISQTGLGEQFF. In DNA, the CDR3 is TGTGCCATCAGCCAAACAGGGTTAGGTGAGCAGTTCTTC.

V gene TRBV2 combines with J gene TRBJ1-5; no clear D. The CDR3 totals 15 residues. Germline assignment: CDR1 SNHLY and CDR2 FYNNEI. V was shortened by 3 bases and J by 0 bases, with 9 bases between the two germline ends. CDR3 sequence (DNA): TGTGCCAGCAGTGAGATTGACAATAGCAATCAGCCCCAGCATTTT. This gives the protein CASSEIDNSNQPQHF.

The rearrangement uses TRBV3-1 (or the pseudogene TRBV3-2) and TRBJ2-1; tentatively, D is TRBD1 (6 bases). The CDR3 is 14 amino acids. Trimming took off 4 bases at V and 2 bases at J, with 9 bases between the two ends. Germline-derived CDR1 and CDR2 are LGHDT and YNNKEL (reference sequence). The CDR3 region has the DNA TGTGCCAGCAGCCCCACAGGGACCTACAATGAGCAGTTCTTC. Protein product: CASSPTGTYNEQFF.